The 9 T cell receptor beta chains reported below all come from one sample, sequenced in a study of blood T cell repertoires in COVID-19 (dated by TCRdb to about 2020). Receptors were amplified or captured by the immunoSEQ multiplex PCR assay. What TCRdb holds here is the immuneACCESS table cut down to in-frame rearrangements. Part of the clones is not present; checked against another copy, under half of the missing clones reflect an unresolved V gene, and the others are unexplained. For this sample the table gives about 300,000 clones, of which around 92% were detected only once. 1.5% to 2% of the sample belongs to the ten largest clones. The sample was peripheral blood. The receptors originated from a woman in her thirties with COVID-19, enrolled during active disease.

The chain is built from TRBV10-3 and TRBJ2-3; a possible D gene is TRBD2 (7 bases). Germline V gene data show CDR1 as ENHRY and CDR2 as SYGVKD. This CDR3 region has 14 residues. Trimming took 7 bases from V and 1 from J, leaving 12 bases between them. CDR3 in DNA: TGTGCCATCAATGGCGGGGGCGGCACAGATACGCAGTATTTT. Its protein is CAINGGGGTDTQYF.

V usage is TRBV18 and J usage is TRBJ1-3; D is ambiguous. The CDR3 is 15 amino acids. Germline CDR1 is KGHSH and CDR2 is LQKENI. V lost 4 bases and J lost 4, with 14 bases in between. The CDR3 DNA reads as TGTGCCAGCTCACGAAGAGAAGTCAACGGAAACACCATATATTTT. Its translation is CASSRREVNGNTIYF.

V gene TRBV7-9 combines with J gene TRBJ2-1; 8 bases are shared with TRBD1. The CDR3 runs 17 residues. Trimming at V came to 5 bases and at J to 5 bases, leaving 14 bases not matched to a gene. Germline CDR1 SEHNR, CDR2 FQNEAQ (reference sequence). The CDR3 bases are TGTGCCAGCAGCCTCATCCCCGGACAGGGAATTAACAATGAGCAGTTCTTC. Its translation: CASSLIPGQGINNEQFF.

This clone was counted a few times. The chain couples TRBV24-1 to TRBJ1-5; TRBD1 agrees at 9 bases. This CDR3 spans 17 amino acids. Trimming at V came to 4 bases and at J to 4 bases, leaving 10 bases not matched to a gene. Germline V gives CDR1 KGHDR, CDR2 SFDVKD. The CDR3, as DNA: TGTGCCACCAGTGACTCTGATGTCGACAGGGGGAATCAGCCCCAGCATTTT. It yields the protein CATSDSDVDRGNQPQHF.

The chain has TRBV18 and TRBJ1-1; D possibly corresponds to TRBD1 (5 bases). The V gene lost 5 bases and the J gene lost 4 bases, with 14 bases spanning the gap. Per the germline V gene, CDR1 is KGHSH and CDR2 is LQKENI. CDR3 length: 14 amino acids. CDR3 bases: TGTGCCAGCTCAGGCCGGGGGACCGCCACTGAAGCTTTCTTT. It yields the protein CASSGRGTATEAFF.

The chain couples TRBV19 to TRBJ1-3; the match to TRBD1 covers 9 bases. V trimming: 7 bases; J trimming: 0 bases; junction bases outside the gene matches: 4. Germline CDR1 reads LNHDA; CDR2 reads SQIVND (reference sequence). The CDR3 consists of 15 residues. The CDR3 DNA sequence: TGTGCCAGTACCGGACAGGGGATCTCTGGAAACACCATATATTTT. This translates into CASTGQGISGNTIYF.

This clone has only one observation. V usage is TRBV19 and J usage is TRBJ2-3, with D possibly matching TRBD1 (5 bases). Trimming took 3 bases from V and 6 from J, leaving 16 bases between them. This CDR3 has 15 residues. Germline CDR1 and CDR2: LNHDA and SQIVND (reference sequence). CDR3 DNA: TGTGCCAGTAGTATCGACGGACACCTCGGGGATACGCAGTATTTT. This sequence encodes CASSIDGHLGDTQYF. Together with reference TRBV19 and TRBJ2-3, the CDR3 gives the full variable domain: DGGITQSPKYLFRKEGQNVTLSCEQNLNHDAMYWYRQDPGQGLRLIYYSQIVNDFQKGDIAEGYSVSREKKESFPLTVTSAQKNPTAFYLCASSIDGHLGDTQYFGPGTRLTVL.

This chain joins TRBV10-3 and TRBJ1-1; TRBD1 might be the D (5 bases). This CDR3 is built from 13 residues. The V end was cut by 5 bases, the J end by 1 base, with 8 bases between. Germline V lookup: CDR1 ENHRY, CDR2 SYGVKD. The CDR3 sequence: CAISPDRNTEAFF. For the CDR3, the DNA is TGTGCCATCAGTCCTGACAGGAACACTGAAGCTTTCTTT.

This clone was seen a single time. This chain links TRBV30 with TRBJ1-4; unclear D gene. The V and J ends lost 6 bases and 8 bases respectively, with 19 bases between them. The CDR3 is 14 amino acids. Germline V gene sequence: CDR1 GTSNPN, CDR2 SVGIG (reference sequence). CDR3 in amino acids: CACPASGVREKLFF. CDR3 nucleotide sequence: TGTGCCTGCCCCGCATCGGGAGTCAGGGAAAAACTGTTTTTT.